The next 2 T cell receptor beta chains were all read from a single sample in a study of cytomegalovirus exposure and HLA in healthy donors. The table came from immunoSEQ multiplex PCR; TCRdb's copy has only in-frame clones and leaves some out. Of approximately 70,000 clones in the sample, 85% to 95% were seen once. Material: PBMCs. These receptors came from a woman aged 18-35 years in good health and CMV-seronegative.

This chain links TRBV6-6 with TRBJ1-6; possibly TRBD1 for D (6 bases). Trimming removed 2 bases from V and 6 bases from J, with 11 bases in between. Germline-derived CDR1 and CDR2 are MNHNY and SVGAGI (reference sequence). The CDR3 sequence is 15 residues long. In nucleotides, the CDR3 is TGTGCCAGCAGTTACGCGGGGGCGGGTAATTCACCCCTCCACTTT. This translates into CASSYAGAGNSPLHF.

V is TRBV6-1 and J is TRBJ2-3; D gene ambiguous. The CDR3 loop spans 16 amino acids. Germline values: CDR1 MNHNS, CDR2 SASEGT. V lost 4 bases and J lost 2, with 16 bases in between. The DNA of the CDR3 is TGTGCCAGCAGTGGGGCCCTCACCCGATCCACAGATACGCAGTATTTT. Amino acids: CASSGALTRSTDTQYF.